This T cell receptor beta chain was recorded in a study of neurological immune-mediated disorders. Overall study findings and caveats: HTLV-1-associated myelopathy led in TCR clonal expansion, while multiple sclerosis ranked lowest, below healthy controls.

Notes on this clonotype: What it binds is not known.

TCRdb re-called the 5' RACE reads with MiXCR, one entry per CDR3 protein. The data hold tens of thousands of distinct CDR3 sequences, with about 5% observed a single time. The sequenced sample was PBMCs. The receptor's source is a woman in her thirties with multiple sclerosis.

CDR3 amino acids: CASSLYLAGPYNEQFF. The CDR3 DNA reads as TGTGCCAGCAGCTTATATTTAGCGGGCCCCTACAATGAGCAGTTCTTC. The chain joins TRBV7-2 to TRBJ2-1; TRBD2 agrees at 7 bases. Germline lookup yields CDR1 SGHTA and CDR2 FQGNSA. CDR3 length: 16 residues. J gave up 2 bases and V 2 bases, and 6 bases lay outside the gene matches.